This is a list of T cell receptor beta chains from one sample in a study of cytomegalovirus exposure and HLA in healthy donors. Clones were sequenced by immunoSEQ multiplex PCR, and TCRdb holds only the in-frame ones, with some missing. The repertoire holds approximately 300,000 clones, with 86% as singletons. The sample taken for sequencing was PBMCs. These receptor sequences come from a young woman in good health and CMV-seronegative. The CDR3 runs from the conserved cysteine through the conserved F or W. A D gene is named only where the DNA matches it firmly. Clone size is shown for a subset of rows, as once, few, many or a class of expanded clone.

size: .
V: TRBV30
J: TRBJ2-1
D: TRBD1
DNA: TGTGCCTGGAGTCCGCGGACAGGGGGCAATGAGCAGTTCTTC
CDR3: CAWSPRTGGNEQFF

size: .
V: TRBV6-1
J: TRBJ2-1
D: TRBD1
DNA: TGTGCCAGCAGGTCCGGGACAGGGGGCTTTGGAGAGCAGTTCTTC
CDR3: CASRSGTGGFGEQFF

size: .
V: TRBV19
J: TRBJ1-2
D: .
DNA: TGTGCCAGTAGTAGGGACATATCTCTCTATGGCTACACCTTC
CDR3: CASSRDISLYGYTF

size: few
V: TRBV6-1
J: TRBJ1-5
D: TRBD1
DNA: TGTGCCAGCAGTGCCCTCCAGGGGGCAGGACAGCCCCAGCATTTT
CDR3: CASSALQGAGQPQHF

size: .
V: TRBV19
J: TRBJ1-5
D: .
DNA: TGTGCCAGTAGTATGGAGTCAGGCAATCAGCCCCAGCATTTT
CDR3: CASSMESGNQPQHF

size: .
V: TRBV2
J: TRBJ2-7
D: .
DNA: TGTGCCAGCAGTGAGGGATTAGGGAAGTGGGACAACATCTACGAGCAGTACTTC
CDR3: CASSEGLGKWDNIYEQYF

size: few
V: TRBV4-2
J: TRBJ1-4
D: .
DNA: TGTGCCAGCAGCCAAGATTCTGGGGGCGGGAGTGAAAAACTGTTTTTT
CDR3: CASSQDSGGGSEKLFF

size: .
V: TRBV4-3
J: TRBJ2-1
D: .
DNA: TGCGCCAGCAGCCAAGATCTGGCCTCTTACGAGCAGTTCTTC
CDR3: CASSQDLASYEQFF

size: .
V: TRBV9
J: TRBJ2-1
D: TRBD2
DNA: TGTGCCAGCACACCGGGACTAGCCTACAATGAGCAGTTCTTC
CDR3: CASTPGLAYNEQFF

size: once
V: TRBV27
J: TRBJ1-1
D: TRBD1
DNA: TGTGCCAGCATGGGGACAGGGGTTTTCGCTGAAGCTTTCTTT
CDR3: CASMGTGVFAEAFF

size: .
V: TRBV19
J: TRBJ2-1
D: TRBD2
DNA: TGTGCCAGTGGGGCTAGCGGGAGCTTATACAATGAGCAGTTCTTC
CDR3: CASGASGSLYNEQFF

size: .
V: TRBV6-5
J: TRBJ2-1
D: TRBD2
DNA: TGTGCCAGCAGGGACCGGACTAGCCCCGCGGGTGAGCAGTTCTTC
CDR3: CASRDRTSPAGEQFF

size: once
V: TRBV6-5
J: TRBJ2-1
D: TRBD2
DNA: TGTGCCAGCAGTCCGCGACTAGCGGGAGGGAATGAGCAGTTCTTC
CDR3: CASSPRLAGGNEQFF

size: .
V: TRBV6-4
J: TRBJ1-5
D: .
DNA: TGTGCCAGCAGTGCGGGACCCCAGGGGCAGCCCCAGCATTTT
CDR3: CASSAGPQGQPQHF

size: few
V: TRBV5-1
J: TRBJ1-2
D: .
DNA: TGCGCCAGCAGCCTCCAGACAGAGAACTATGGCTACACCTTC
CDR3: CASSLQTENYGYTF

size: .
V: TRBV4-2
J: TRBJ2-3
D: TRBD2
DNA: TGTGCCAGCAGCCAACGACCGGGAGGGATTGCAGATACGCAGTATTTT
CDR3: CASSQRPGGIADTQYF

size: .
V: TRBV28
J: TRBJ2-1
D: .
DNA: TGTGCCAGCAGTTTAGCAGGTAATGAGCAGTTCTTC
CDR3: CASSLAGNEQFF

size: .
V: TRBV29-1
J: TRBJ2-1
D: TRBD2
DNA: TGCAGCGTACCGGGACTAGCGTGGGGGGCCTACAATGAGCAGTTCTTC
CDR3: CSVPGLAWGAYNEQFF

size: .
V: TRBV7-9
J: TRBJ2-5
D: TRBD2
DNA: TGTGCCAGCAGCTGGGGGACTAGCGAAACCCAGTACTTC
CDR3: CASSWGTSETQYF

size: .
V: TRBV2
J: TRBJ1-5
D: TRBD1
DNA: TGTGCCAGCAGTGGGACAGGAAGCCGCAATCAGCCCCAGCATTTT
CDR3: CASSGTGSRNQPQHF

size: .
V: TRBV27
J: TRBJ1-1
D: TRBD1
DNA: TGTGCCAGCAGCACTAGGACAGGGGCGAACACTGAAGCTTTCTTT
CDR3: CASSTRTGANTEAFF

size: .
V: TRBV27
J: TRBJ2-1
D: .
DNA: TGTGCCAGCAGACCCGACAGGAGCTCCTACAATGAGCAGTTCTTC
CDR3: CASRPDRSSYNEQFF

size: .
V: TRBV28
J: TRBJ2-5
D: TRBD1
DNA: TGTGCCAGGACACAGGGGGCGCGGGAGACCCAGTACTTC
CDR3: CARTQGARETQYF

size: few
V: TRBV27
J: TRBJ1-2
D: TRBD1
DNA: TGTGCCAGCAGAACAGGGGAACACTATGGCTACACCTTC
CDR3: CASRTGEHYGYTF

size: few
V: TRBV25-1
J: TRBJ1-3
D: .
DNA: TGTGCCAGCAGTGATCTGTCTGGAAACACCATATATTTT
CDR3: CASSDLSGNTIYF

size: .
V: TRBV7-9
J: TRBJ1-4
D: TRBD1
DNA: TGTGCCAGCAGCCACACAGGGGATAATGAAAAACTGTTTTTT
CDR3: CASSHTGDNEKLFF

size: .
V: TRBV5-1
J: TRBJ2-7
D: TRBD2
DNA: TGCGCCAGCAGCTTGGTCCTAGCGGGAAACTACGAGCAGTACTTC
CDR3: CASSLVLAGNYEQYF

size: .
V: TRBV25-1
J: TRBJ2-1
D: TRBD2
DNA: TGTGCCAGCAGTGGGAGCGGGAGGGCCTCCCTAACGTACAATGAGCAGTTCTTC
CDR3: CASSGSGRASLTYNEQFF

size: .
V: TRBV5-1
J: TRBJ2-5
D: TRBD2
DNA: TGCGCCAGCAGCTTGGTTCTAGCGGGAGGACCCCAAGAGACCCAGTACTTC
CDR3: CASSLVLAGGPQETQYF

size: .
V: TRBV18
J: TRBJ2-1
D: .
DNA: TGTGCCAGCTCACCTACGCGGGACCCTTTCTCCTACAATGAGCAGTTCTTC
CDR3: CASSPTRDPFSYNEQFF

size: .
V: TRBV4-3
J: TRBJ2-7
D: TRBD1
DNA: TGCGCCAGCAGCCCGGACAGGGGGCGAAGTTACGAGCAGTACTTC
CDR3: CASSPDRGRSYEQYF

size: .
V: TRBV6-5
J: TRBJ2-7
D: TRBD1
DNA: TGTGCCAGCAGCCGCACAGGGGCCAACTCCTACGAGCAGTACTTC
CDR3: CASSRTGANSYEQYF

size: .
V: TRBV19
J: TRBJ2-7
D: .
DNA: TGTGCCAGTAGTCGAGGTTACGAGCAGTACTTC
CDR3: CASSRGYEQYF

size: few
V: TRBV5-1
J: TRBJ2-2
D: TRBD2
DNA: TGCGCCACCCCACTAGCGGGAAACACCGGGGAGCTGTTTTTT
CDR3: CATPLAGNTGELFF

size: .
V: TRBV28
J: TRBJ2-1
D: TRBD1
DNA: TGTGCCAGCAGTCAACAGGGGTTGGAGCAGTTCTTC
CDR3: CASSQQGLEQFF

size: .
V: TRBV10-1
J: TRBJ2-3
D: .
DNA: TGCGCCAGCCTCACCTCTAGACAGGAGAACACAGATACGCAGTATTTT
CDR3: CASLTSRQENTDTQYF

size: .
V: TRBV11-3
J: TRBJ2-1
D: TRBD1
DNA: TGTGCCAGCAGCTTAGAAGGCGGGACAGGGATCTACAATGAGCAGTTCTTC
CDR3: CASSLEGGTGIYNEQFF

size: .
V: TRBV7-8
J: TRBJ2-1
D: TRBD2
DNA: TGTGCCAGCAGCTTAGAGGGACTAGCGTACCTCAATGAGCAGTTCTTC
CDR3: CASSLEGLAYLNEQFF

size: once
V: TRBV5-8
J: TRBJ1-4
D: .
DNA: TGTGCCAGCAGCTTGATTCAGGGCACTAATGAAAAACTGTTTTTT
CDR3: CASSLIQGTNEKLFF

size: .
V: TRBV5-1
J: TRBJ1-1
D: .
DNA: TGCGCCAGCAGCTTGGCGGGGGTGGACACTGAAGCTTTCTTT
CDR3: CASSLAGVDTEAFF

size: .
V: TRBV2
J: TRBJ2-7
D: .
DNA: TGTGCCAGCAGTGCGACCAGAACGGGGGAGCAGTACTTC
CDR3: CASSATRTGEQYF

size: .
V: TRBV28
J: TRBJ1-2
D: .
DNA: TGTGCCAGCAGTTTGGAGGCCGTCCGAGCTAACTATGGCTACACCTTC
CDR3: CASSLEAVRANYGYTF

size: .
V: TRBV5-8
J: TRBJ1-2
D: .
DNA: TGTGCCAGCAGCTTATTTTACAGGGATGGCTACACCTTC
CDR3: CASSLFYRDGYTF

size: .
V: TRBV6-6
J: TRBJ2-2
D: .
DNA: TGTGCCAGCAGCTCGGACACACCGAACACCGGGGAGCTGTTTTTT
CDR3: CASSSDTPNTGELFF

size: once
V: TRBV4-2
J: TRBJ2-3
D: .
DNA: TGTGCCAGCAGCCACAAGACAGGCAGCACAGATACGCAGTATTTT
CDR3: CASSHKTGSTDTQYF

size: .
V: TRBV7-9
J: TRBJ2-7
D: TRBD2
DNA: TGTGCCAGCAGCCAGGGAGGGTTTTCCTACGAGCAGTACTTC
CDR3: CASSQGGFSYEQYF